Below, 7 T cell receptor beta chains from the same sample are listed, as sequenced in a study of blood T cell repertoires in COVID-19. Measured with immunoSEQ multiplex PCR; TCRdb has only the in-frame clones, and not every one. The repertoire holds 290,000 or so clones, with around 90% as singletons. Sequenced sample: PBMCs or T cells enriched from blood (not recorded which). The receptors shown here come from a woman in her late teens or twenties with acute COVID-19.

The chain joins TRBV28 to TRBJ1-4; 9 bases match TRBD1. V shed 5 bases and J 5 bases; nucleotides not matched to a gene: 3. CDR1 is MDHEN and CDR2 is SYDVKM in the germline V gene. This CDR3 has 14 amino acids. The CDR3 spells CASSTGGRNEKLFF. Here the CDR3 DNA reads TGTGCCAGCAGTACAGGGGGCAGGAATGAAAAACTGTTTTTT. The full variable domain, in which reference TRBV28 and TRBJ1-4 provide the parts outside the CDR3, is DVKVTQSSRYLVKRTGEKVFLECVQDMDHENMFWYRQDPGLGLRLIYFSYDVKMKEKGDIPEGYSVSREKKERFSLILESASTNQTSMYLCASSTGGRNEKLFFGSGTQLSVL.

This rearrangement joins TRBV19 to TRBJ1-4, with a weak D call TRBD1 (6 bases). The CDR3 is 16 residues long. Trimming left V 2 bases short and J 7 bases short, with 17 bases between. Germline V gene sequence: CDR1 LNHDA, CDR2 SQIVND (reference sequence). The CDR3 is CASSIIGPGQTEKLFF. Here the CDR3 DNA reads TGTGCCAGTAGTATAATTGGACCGGGACAAACTGAAAAACTGTTTTTT.

The chain carries TRBV2 and TRBJ1-2; 8 nucleotides align to TRBD1. CDR3 length equals 15 residues. The V and J ends lost 5 bases and 6 bases, in that order; junction bases with no gene match: 11. Germline V lookup: CDR1 SNHLY, CDR2 FYNNEI. The CDR3 protein is CASSPQGRGQHGYTF. In nucleotides, the CDR3 is TGTGCCAGCAGTCCACAGGGCAGGGGGCAACATGGCTACACCTTC.

This rearrangement joins TRBV5-5 to TRBJ1-5; 7 nucleotides match TRBD1. Germline values: CDR1 SGHKS, CDR2 YYEKEE (reference sequence). The CDR3 is 15 residues long. V lost 4 bases and J lost 0; bases outside the gene matches: 4. CDR3 nucleotide sequence: TGTGCCAGCAGCAGTGACAGGGTTAGCAATCAGCCCCAGCATTTT. This encodes CASSSDRVSNQPQHF.

The chain is built from TRBV19 and TRBJ2-2; a weak D match, TRBD2 (6 bases). Germline loops: CDR1 LNHDA, CDR2 SQIVND (reference sequence). This CDR3 region has 15 residues. Trimming removed 6 bases at V and 6 bases at J, with 17 bases between. The CDR3 reads CASSWGVRGSGELFF. The CDR3 bases are TGTGCCAGTAGCTGGGGGGTCCGCGGGTCCGGGGAGCTGTTTTTT.

The CDR3 here is CAINREMSVGYTF. DNA of the CDR3: TGTGCCATCAACAGGGAAATGTCGGTTGGCTACACCTTC. V usage is TRBV28 and J usage is TRBJ1-2; D is possibly TRBD1 (6 bases). This CDR3 spans 13 amino acids. Between the trimmed V and J ends, which lost 10 bases and 7 bases, there was a span of 19 bases. Germline lookup yields CDR1 MDHEN and CDR2 SYDVKM.

V usage is TRBV12-3 or TRBV12-4 and J usage is TRBJ1-1; D is undetermined. CDR3 length: 13 residues. V lost 1 base and J lost 4, with 7 bases in between. The CDR3 DNA follows: TGTGCCAGCAGTTTAGACGGGAGCACTGAAGCTTTCTTT. Translation: CASSLDGSTEAFF.